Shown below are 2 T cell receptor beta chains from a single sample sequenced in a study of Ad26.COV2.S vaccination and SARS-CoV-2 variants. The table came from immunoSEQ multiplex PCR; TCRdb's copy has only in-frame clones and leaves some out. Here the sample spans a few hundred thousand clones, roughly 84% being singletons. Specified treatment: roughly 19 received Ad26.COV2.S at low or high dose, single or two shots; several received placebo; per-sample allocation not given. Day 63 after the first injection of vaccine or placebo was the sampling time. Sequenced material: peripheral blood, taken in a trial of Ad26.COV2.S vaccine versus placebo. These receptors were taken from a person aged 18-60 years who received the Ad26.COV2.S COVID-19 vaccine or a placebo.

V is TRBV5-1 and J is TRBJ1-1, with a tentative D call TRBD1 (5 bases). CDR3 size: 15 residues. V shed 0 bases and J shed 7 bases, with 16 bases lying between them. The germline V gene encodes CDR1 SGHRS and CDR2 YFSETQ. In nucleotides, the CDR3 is TGCGCCAGCAGCTTGGATAAGCCGGGACGGAGTGAAGCTTTCTTT. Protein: CASSLDKPGRSEAFF.

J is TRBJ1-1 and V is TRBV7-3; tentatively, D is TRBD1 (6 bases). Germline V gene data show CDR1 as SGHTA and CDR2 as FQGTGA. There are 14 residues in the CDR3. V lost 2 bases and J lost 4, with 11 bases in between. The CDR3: CASSLGGRGTEAFF. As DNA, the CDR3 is TGTGCCAGCAGCTTAGGGGGGCGAGGCACTGAAGCTTTCTTT.